This note documents a single TCR beta chain sequence. In the authors' workflow: How many nucleated cells were present was estimated from reference gene primer amplification. Assay used: immunoSEQ multiplex PCR; TCRdb lists only in-frame clones, some missing. That table supplies the V and J calls and clone size; D and trimming were determined from the DNA. The data show under 250,000 clones, roughly nine tenths seen once. Trimming cost V 6 bases and J 5 bases; bases outside gene matches: 4. Germline V gives CDR1 SQVTM, CDR2 ANQGSEA. The CDR3 is 14 residues long. This sample was included in a study of blood T cell repertoires in COVID-19. Study summary: Both acute and convalescent COVID-19 samples were obtained from the United States, Italy and Spain. From T cells, B-cell-depleted T cells, or PBMCs came the material, which was cDNA or gDNA.

This receptor was taken from a young man with active or convalescent COVID-19. This rearrangement joins TRBV29-1 to TRBJ2-1; 13 bases fit TRBD2. What was sequenced was peripheral blood. DNA for the CDR3: TGCAGCGTGACTAGCGGGGGGAAACACAATGAGCAGTTCTTC. Its protein is CSVTSGGKHNEQFF.